This T cell receptor beta chain was recovered during a study of blood T cell repertoires in COVID-19. In the study overall: Whether acute or convalescent, the COVID-19 samples came from the United States, Italy and Spain.

Germline assignment: CDR1 DFQATT and CDR2 SNEGSKA (reference sequence). This CDR3 has 11 amino acids. V was cut by 3 bases and J by 4 bases, with 6 bases left in between. This clone was observed a handful of times. The repertoire was sequenced with immunoSEQ multiplex PCR; TCRdb's copy has only in-frame clones and lacks some. The table shows around 200,000 clones, with 80% to 90% occurring only once. The sequencing input was peripheral blood. The chain links TRBV20-1 to TRBJ2-5; no reliable D call. The TCR comes from an older man with active or convalescent COVID-19. The CDR3 is CSASVGETQYF. CDR3 DNA sequence: TGCAGTGCTAGTGTCGGAGAGACCCAGTACTTC.